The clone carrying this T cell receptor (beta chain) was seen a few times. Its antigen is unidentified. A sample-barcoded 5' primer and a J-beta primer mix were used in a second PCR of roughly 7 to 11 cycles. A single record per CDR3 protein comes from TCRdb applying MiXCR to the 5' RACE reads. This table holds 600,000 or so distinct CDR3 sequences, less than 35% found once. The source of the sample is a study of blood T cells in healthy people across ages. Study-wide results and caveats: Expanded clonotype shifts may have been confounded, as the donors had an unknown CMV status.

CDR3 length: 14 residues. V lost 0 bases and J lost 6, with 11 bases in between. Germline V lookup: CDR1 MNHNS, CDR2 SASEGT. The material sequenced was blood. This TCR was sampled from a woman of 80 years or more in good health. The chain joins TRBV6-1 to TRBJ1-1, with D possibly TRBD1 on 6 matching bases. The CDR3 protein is CASSEATRQAEAFF. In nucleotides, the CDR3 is TGTGCCAGCAGTGAAGCTACTCGACAGGCTGAAGCTTTCTTT.